This TCR beta chain was captured by sequencing in a study of blood T cell repertoires in COVID-19. The wider study: Collection of acute and convalescent COVID-19 samples took place in the United States, Italy and Spain. T cells, B-cell-depleted T cells, or PBMCs supplied cDNA or gDNA.

How the authors handled the data: The assay estimated nucleated cells by amplifying reference gene primers. Clones were read by immunoSEQ multiplex PCR, and TCRdb kept only the in-frame ones, dropping some. The V and J calls and clone size come from that table; D and trimming were worked out from the DNA. The sample lists approximately 210,000 clones, 85% to 90% occurring once. CDR3 length: 15 amino acids. CDR1 and CDR2 (germline): MGHDK, SYGVNS. Trimming removed 3 bases from V and 2 bases from J, with 10 bases in between. This clonotype originated in a man in his late teens or twenties with active or convalescent COVID-19. The chain employs TRBV25-1 and TRBJ1-4; tentative D call: TRBD1 (5 bases). Sequenced input: peripheral blood. The CDR3 nucleotides read TGTGCCAGCAGTGATTTGGGGGGGACTAATGAAAAACTGTTTTTT. Translated, it gives CASSDLGGTNEKLFF.